These 22 T cell receptor beta chains originate from one sample sequenced in a study of regulatory T cells. The primer mix had 52 TRBV and 13 TRBJ primers. Generated by immunoSEQ multiplex PCR, the TCRdb table keeps only in-frame clones and is missing some. There are 20,000 to 25,000 clones in the sample; over 85% occur only once, and 3.5% lies in the top ten. Sequencing was carried out using CD8+ T cells sorted from blood. All receptors come from a child aged 2 to 9 with CD3G deficiency.

This rearrangement joins TRBV5-1 to TRBJ2-7, with 13 bases lining up with TRBD2. Germline V CDR1 and CDR2: SGHRS, YFSETQ. The V gene end was trimmed by 4 bases and the J gene end by 4 bases; junction bases not matched to a gene: 5. This CDR3 region has 15 residues. The CDR3 DNA is TGCGCCAGCAGCGAAGGACTAGCGGGAGTTTACGAGCAGTACTTC. This encodes CASSEGLAGVYEQYF.

The chain has TRBV5-1 and TRBJ1-1, with TRBD1 identical over 10 bases. After removal of 4 bases from V and 4 bases from J, the junction contained 4 bases not matched to a gene. Germline CDR1 is SGHRS and CDR2 is YFSETQ. The CDR3 sequence is 14 residues long. The CDR3 DNA reads TGCGCCAGCAGCCCGGGACAGGGGCGCACTGAAGCTTTCTTT. This encodes CASSPGQGRTEAFF.

The chain joins TRBV28 to TRBJ2-6, with D unresolved. The V gene's germline CDR1 is MDHEN and CDR2 SYDVKM. The ends were cut back, 11 bases at V and 1 base at J, with 9 bases in the middle. The CDR3 contains 13 residues. In nucleotides, the CDR3 is TGTGCCTCCGTGGCATCTGGGGCCAACGTCCTGACTTTC. This gives the protein CASVASGANVLTF.

This chain joins TRBV28 and TRBJ2-7; D is tentatively TRBD1 or TRBD2 (5 bases each). CDR1 MDHEN and CDR2 SYDVKM come from the germline V gene. The length of the CDR3 is 16 residues. Trimming removed 4 bases at V and 2 bases at J, with 18 bases between. The CDR3 sequence is CASSSNTGTGPYEQYF. CDR3 nucleotide sequence: TGTGCCAGCAGTTCAAACACCGGGACCGGGCCCTACGAGCAGTACTTC.

This clone was counted once. The chain has TRBV6-1 and TRBJ2-1; D is uncertain. V was pared by 2 bases and J by 5 bases, with 7 bases between. Per germline, CDR1 MNHNS and CDR2 SASEGT. CDR3 size: 13 residues. The CDR3 nucleotides are TGTGCCAGCAGTGAATGGCGAGACAATGAGCAGTTCTTC. Its protein is CASSEWRDNEQFF.

The CDR3: CASSPEYSNIYEQYF. CDR3 DNA: TGTGCCAGCAGTCCCGAATACTCAAACATCTACGAGCAGTACTTC. This chain connects TRBV28 to TRBJ2-7; D remains ambiguous. The germline CDR1 and CDR2 sequences are MDHEN and SYDVKM. Trimming took off 5 bases at V and 3 bases at J, with 17 bases between the two ends. The CDR3 consists of 15 residues.

V and J are TRBV12-5 and TRBJ2-2; 9 bases line up with TRBD2. The CDR3 sequence is 14 residues long. V lost 6 bases and J lost 7; bases outside the gene matches: 6. From germline, CDR1 is LGHNT and CDR2 FRNRAP. This CDR3 reads CASGLAGAHGELFF. DNA for the CDR3: TGTGCTAGTGGGTTAGCGGGAGCGCACGGGGAGCTGTTTTTT.

V and J are TRBV6-1 and TRBJ2-7; D not resolved. The CDR3 has 14 residues. Trimming removed 1 base from V and 3 bases from J, with 10 bases in between. CDR1 and CDR2 (germline): MNHNS, SASEGT. CDR3 nucleotides: TGTGCCAGCAGTGAAGGGTCATACAACTACGAGCAGTACTTC. Translating it yields CASSEGSYNYEQYF.

The V gene is TRBV7-8, the J gene TRBJ2-1; D may be TRBD1 or TRBD2 (5 bases each). The CDR3 has 17 residues. V was cut by 5 bases and J by 2 bases, with 19 bases left in between. Germline CDR1 is SGHVS and CDR2 is FQNEAQ. As DNA, the CDR3 is TGTGCCAGCAGCGTATCTTACCGGGACCCCACCTACAATGAGCAGTTCTTC. Its protein is CASSVSYRDPTYNEQFF.

J is TRBJ2-3 and V is TRBV28, with D perhaps matching TRBD1 (5 bases). This CDR3 region has 16 residues. Trimming took 4 bases from V and 0 from J, leaving 14 bases between them. CDR1 and CDR2 (germline): MDHEN, SYDVKM. CDR3 nucleotides: TGTGCCAGCAGTTCGGCTTATGGGGCTAGCACAGATACGCAGTATTTT. Protein: CASSSAYGASTDTQYF.

Written as DNA, the CDR3 is TGTGCCAGCAGTGGGGGGCGGGTGAACACTGAAGCTTTCTTT. Encoded protein: CASSGGRVNTEAFF. The V and J genes are TRBV6-4 and TRBJ1-1, with a possible D match to TRBD1 (6 bases). Germline V gives CDR1 MRHNA, CDR2 SNTAGT. The CDR3 contains 14 residues. Trimming took 4 bases from V and 0 from J, leaving 9 bases between them.

This chain uses TRBV10-3 with TRBJ1-1; D not resolved. The CDR3 consists of 10 residues. CDR1 is ENHRY and CDR2 is SYGVKD in the germline V gene. Trimming cost V 6 bases and J 7 bases, with 6 bases left between them. In DNA form, the CDR3 reads TGTGCCATCAGCGAAATTGAAGCTTTCTTT. This sequence encodes CAISEIEAFF.

Here the CDR3 DNA reads TGTGCCAGCAGTTGGTCCGTCTACGGGGGTGAGCAGTACTTC. Translated, it gives CASSWSVYGGEQYF. The genes are TRBV28 and TRBJ2-7, with a possible D match to TRBD2 (6 bases). Germline V gene lookup returns CDR1 MDHEN and CDR2 SYDVKM. Trimming removed 4 bases from V and 7 bases from J, with 17 bases in between. CDR3 length: 14 residues.

The chain uses TRBV28 and TRBJ2-7; 7 positions match TRBD2. This CDR3 comprises 14 residues. The J segment lost 6 bases and the V segment lost 2 bases, leaving 7 bases of the junction unmatched. Per germline, CDR1 MDHEN and CDR2 SYDVKM. The CDR3 spells CASSLGGRASEQYF. The CDR3 coding sequence is TGTGCCAGCAGTTTAGGTGGGAGGGCGAGCGAGCAGTACTTC.

The chain uses TRBV7-8 and TRBJ2-7; 16 bases agree with TRBD2. After removal of 5 bases from V and 5 bases from J, the junction contained 9 bases not matched to a gene. The CDR3 runs to 17 residues. In germline, CDR1 is SGHVS, CDR2 FQNEAQ. The CDR3 sequence is CASSTEGLAGGPHEQYF. For the CDR3, the DNA is TGTGCCAGCAGCACTGAGGGACTAGCGGGAGGGCCCCACGAGCAGTACTTC.

The CDR3 nucleotides are TGTGCCAGCAGCGCTTCCGGGGCGAGATCTAATGGCTACACCTTC. It translates to CASSASGARSNGYTF. The chain employs TRBV28 and TRBJ1-2; D might be TRBD1 (5 bases). CDR1 and CDR2 (germline): MDHEN, SYDVKM. Trimming shortened V by 6 bases and J by 6 bases, and 20 bases separated the two germline ends. CDR3 length equals 15 residues.

The DNA for the CDR3 is TGTGCCAGTAGTTTGGCCGGGACAGGGACTCTCTGGGGGGCCAACGTCCTGACTTTC. As protein: CASSLAGTGTLWGANVLTF. J is TRBJ2-6 and V is TRBV19; TRBD1 agrees at 9 bases. From germline, CDR1 is LNHDA and CDR2 SQIVND (reference sequence). The ends lost 5 bases at V and 4 bases at J; junction bases unmatched: 15. The length of the CDR3 is 19 residues.

The J gene is TRBJ1-5, the V gene TRBV28, with TRBD1 identical over 8 bases. V trimming: 5 bases; J trimming: 2 bases; junction bases outside the gene matches: 11. Germline loops: CDR1 MDHEN, CDR2 SYDVKM. The CDR3 runs to 17 residues. CDR3 loop: CASSQTRRGPGNQPQHF. The CDR3 DNA reads TGTGCCAGCAGTCAAACCCGCAGGGGGCCCGGCAATCAGCCCCAGCATTTT.

This clone was observed a single time. The rearrangement uses TRBV10-2 and TRBJ2-1; TRBD2 aligns across 7 bases. The germline gives CDR1 WSHSY, CDR2 SAAADI. With V trimmed by 3 bases and J by 10 bases, 3 bases remained unmatched. This CDR3 region has 12 residues. In DNA form, the CDR3 reads TGCGCCAGCAGTGATGAAGCGGGAGAGCAGTTCTTC. Amino acid sequence: CASSDEAGEQFF.

This clone appeared once. The chain uses TRBV30 and TRBJ2-2; 7 nucleotides match TRBD1. Germline CDR1 GTSNPN, CDR2 SVGIG (reference sequence). Unmatched junction bases numbered 1, after V lost 0 bases and J lost 0 bases. The CDR3 is made up of 15 amino acids. CDR3 loop: CAWSVGTANTGELFF. The CDR3 nucleotides are TGTGCCTGGAGTGTAGGGACAGCGAACACCGGGGAGCTGTTTTTT.

This chain joins TRBV5-1 and TRBJ2-7; tentatively, D is TRBD1 (5 bases). Trimming stripped 0 bases from V and 6 bases from J, with 13 bases between. CDR3 length: 14 residues. Germline V gives CDR1 SGHRS, CDR2 YFSETQ. The CDR3 region is CASSLEAGFPEQYF. CDR3 coding DNA: TGCGCCAGCAGCTTGGAAGCAGGGTTCCCCGAGCAGTACTTC.

CDR3 loop: CASSSGFALSTDTQYF. In DNA form, the CDR3 reads TGTGCCAGCAGCAGCGGTTTCGCCCTTAGCACAGATACGCAGTATTTT. V usage is TRBV7-8 and J usage is TRBJ2-3; tentatively, D is TRBD2 (5 bases). The CDR3 sequence is 16 residues long. V shed 5 bases and J shed 0 bases, with 15 bases lying between them. Looked up from germline, CDR1 is SGHVS and CDR2 is FQNEAQ.